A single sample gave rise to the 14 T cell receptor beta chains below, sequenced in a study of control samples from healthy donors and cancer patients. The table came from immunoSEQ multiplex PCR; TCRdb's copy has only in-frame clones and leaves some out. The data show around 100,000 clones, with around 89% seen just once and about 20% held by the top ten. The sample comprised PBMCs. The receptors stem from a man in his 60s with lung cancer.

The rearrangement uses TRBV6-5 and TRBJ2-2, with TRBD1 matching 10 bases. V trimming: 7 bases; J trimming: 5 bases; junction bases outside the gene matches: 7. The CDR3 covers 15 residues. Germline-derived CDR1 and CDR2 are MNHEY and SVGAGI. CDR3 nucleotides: TGTGCCAGCACTCCGGGACAGGGGCCGACCGGGGAGCTGTTTTTT. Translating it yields CASTPGQGPTGELFF.

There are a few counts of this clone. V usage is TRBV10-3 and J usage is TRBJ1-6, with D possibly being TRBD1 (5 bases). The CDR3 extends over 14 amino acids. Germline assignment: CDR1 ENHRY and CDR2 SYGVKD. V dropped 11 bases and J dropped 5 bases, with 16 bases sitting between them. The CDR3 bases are TGTGCCTCATCCGAATGGGGGAATAATTCACCCCTCCACTTT. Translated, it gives CASSEWGNNSPLHF.

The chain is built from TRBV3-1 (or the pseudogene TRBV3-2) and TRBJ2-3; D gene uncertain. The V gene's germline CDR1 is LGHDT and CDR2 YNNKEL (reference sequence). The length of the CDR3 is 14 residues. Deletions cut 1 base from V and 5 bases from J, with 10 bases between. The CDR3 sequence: CASSQGGRGDTQYF. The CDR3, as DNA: TGTGCCAGCAGCCAAGGCGGCCGAGGAGATACGCAGTATTTT.

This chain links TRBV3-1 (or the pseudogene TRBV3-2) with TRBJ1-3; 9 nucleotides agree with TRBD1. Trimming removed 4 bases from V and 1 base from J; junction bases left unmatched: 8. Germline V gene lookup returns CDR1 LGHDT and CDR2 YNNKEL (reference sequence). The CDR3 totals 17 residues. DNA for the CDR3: TGTGCCAGCAGCCCGAGACAGGGGGTCAGTTCTGGAAACACCATATATTTT. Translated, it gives CASSPRQGVSSGNTIYF.

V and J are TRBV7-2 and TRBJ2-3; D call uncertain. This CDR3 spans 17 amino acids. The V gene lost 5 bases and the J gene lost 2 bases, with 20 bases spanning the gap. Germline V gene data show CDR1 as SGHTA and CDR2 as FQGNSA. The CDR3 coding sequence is TGTGCCAGCAGCGAAAGGCGTATACGGGTTGACACAGATACGCAGTATTTT. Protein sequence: CASSERRIRVDTDTQYF.

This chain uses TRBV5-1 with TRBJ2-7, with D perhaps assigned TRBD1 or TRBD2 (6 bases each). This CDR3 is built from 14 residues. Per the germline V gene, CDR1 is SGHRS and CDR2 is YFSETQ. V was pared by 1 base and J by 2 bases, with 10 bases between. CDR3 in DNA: TGCGCCAGCAGCTTGAACGGGGGCCCCTACGAGCAGTACTTC. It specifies CASSLNGGPYEQYF.

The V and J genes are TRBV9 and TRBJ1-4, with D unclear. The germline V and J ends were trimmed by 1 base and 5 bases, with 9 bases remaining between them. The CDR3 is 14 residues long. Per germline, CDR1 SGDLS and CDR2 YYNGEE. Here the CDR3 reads CASSVNPQNEKLFF. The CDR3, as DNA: TGTGCCAGCAGCGTAAATCCGCAGAATGAAAAACTGTTTTTT.

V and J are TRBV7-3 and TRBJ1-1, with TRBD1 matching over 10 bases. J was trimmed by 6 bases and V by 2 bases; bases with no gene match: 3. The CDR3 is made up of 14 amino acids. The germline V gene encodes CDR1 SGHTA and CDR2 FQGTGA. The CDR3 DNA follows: TGTGCCAGCAGCTTAGTAGGGACAGGGGCTGAAGCTTTCTTT. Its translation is CASSLVGTGAEAFF.

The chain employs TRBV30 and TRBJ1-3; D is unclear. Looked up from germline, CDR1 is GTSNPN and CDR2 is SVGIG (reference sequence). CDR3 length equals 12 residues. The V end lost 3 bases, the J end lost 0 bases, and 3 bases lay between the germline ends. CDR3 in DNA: TGTGCCTGGAGATCCTCTGGAAACACCATATATTTT. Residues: CAWRSSGNTIYF.

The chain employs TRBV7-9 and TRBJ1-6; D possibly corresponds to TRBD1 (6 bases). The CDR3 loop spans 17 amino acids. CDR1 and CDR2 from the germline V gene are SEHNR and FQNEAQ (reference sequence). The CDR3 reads CAFPAAGTTLINSPLHF. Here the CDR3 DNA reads TGTGCTTTCCCGGCGGCGGGGACAACCCTTATTAATTCACCCCTCCACTTT. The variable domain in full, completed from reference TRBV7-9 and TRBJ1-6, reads DTGVSQNPRHKITKRGQNVTFRCDPISEHNRLYWYRQTLGQGPEFLTYFQNEAQLEKSRLLSDRFSAERPKGSFSTLEIQRTEQGDSAMYLCAFPAAGTTLINSPLHFGNGTRLTVT.

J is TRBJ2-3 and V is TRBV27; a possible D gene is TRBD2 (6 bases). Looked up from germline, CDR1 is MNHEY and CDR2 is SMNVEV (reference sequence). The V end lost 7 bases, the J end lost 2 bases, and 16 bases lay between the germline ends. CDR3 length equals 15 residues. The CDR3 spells CASMGGTTFTDTQYF. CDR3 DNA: TGTGCCAGCATGGGGGGAACGACTTTCACAGATACGCAGTATTTT.

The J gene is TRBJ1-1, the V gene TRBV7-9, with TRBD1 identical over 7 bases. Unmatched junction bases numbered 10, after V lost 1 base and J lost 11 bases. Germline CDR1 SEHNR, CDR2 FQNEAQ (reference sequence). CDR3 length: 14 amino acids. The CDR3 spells CASSLGGQNLKAFF. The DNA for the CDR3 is TGTGCCAGCAGCTTAGGGGGACAGAATCTAAAGGCTTTCTTT. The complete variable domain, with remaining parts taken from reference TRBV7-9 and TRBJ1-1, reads DTGVSQNPRHKITKRGQNVTFRCDPISEHNRLYWYRQTLGQGPEFLTYFQNEAQLEKSRLLSDRFSAERPKGSFSTLEIQRTEQGDSAMYLCASSLGGQNLKAFFGQGTRLTVV.

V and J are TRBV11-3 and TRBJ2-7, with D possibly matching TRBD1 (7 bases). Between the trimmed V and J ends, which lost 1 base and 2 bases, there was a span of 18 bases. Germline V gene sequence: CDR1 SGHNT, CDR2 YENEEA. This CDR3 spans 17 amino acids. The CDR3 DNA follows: TGTGCCAGCAGCTTAGGGGGCGGGACAGACTTTCCCTACGAGCAGTACGTC. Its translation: CASSLGGGTDFPYEQYV.

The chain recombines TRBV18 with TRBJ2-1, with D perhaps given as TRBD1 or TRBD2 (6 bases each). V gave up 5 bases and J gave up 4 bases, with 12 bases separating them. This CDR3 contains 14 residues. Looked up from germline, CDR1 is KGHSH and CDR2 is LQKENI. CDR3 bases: TGTGCCAGCTCAAGGGGGGCCGGGTACAATGAGCAGTTCTTC. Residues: CASSRGAGYNEQFF.